This T cell receptor (beta chain) was observed in a study of T cell repertoires in cytomegalovirus infection. Study-wide background: A matching HLA type, together with CMV infection, was signaled by public TCR beta signatures.

This clonotype was counted between two and nine times. Its antigen is currently unknown. J gave up 8 bases and V 5 bases, and 5 bases lay outside the gene matches. The CDR3 has 15 residues. Looked up from germline, CDR1 is SGHVS and CDR2 is FNYEAQ. Each CDR3 protein gets one entry after TCRdb re-called the reads with MiXCR. In the table there are around 130,000 distinct CDR3 sequences, roughly a quarter of which are singletons. This chain links TRBV7-6 with TRBJ2-1; 14 nucleotides agree with TRBD2. The sample consisted of PBMCs, sequenced either directly or after in vitro stimulation (not recorded which). The TCR was taken from a human donor in good health (CMV status not recorded). Some clones in this sample may be carry-over from other donors' samples. CDR3 loop: CASSLGTSGSDEQFF. CDR3 nucleotide sequence: TGTGCCAGCAGCCTCGGGACTAGCGGGAGCGATGAGCAGTTCTTC.